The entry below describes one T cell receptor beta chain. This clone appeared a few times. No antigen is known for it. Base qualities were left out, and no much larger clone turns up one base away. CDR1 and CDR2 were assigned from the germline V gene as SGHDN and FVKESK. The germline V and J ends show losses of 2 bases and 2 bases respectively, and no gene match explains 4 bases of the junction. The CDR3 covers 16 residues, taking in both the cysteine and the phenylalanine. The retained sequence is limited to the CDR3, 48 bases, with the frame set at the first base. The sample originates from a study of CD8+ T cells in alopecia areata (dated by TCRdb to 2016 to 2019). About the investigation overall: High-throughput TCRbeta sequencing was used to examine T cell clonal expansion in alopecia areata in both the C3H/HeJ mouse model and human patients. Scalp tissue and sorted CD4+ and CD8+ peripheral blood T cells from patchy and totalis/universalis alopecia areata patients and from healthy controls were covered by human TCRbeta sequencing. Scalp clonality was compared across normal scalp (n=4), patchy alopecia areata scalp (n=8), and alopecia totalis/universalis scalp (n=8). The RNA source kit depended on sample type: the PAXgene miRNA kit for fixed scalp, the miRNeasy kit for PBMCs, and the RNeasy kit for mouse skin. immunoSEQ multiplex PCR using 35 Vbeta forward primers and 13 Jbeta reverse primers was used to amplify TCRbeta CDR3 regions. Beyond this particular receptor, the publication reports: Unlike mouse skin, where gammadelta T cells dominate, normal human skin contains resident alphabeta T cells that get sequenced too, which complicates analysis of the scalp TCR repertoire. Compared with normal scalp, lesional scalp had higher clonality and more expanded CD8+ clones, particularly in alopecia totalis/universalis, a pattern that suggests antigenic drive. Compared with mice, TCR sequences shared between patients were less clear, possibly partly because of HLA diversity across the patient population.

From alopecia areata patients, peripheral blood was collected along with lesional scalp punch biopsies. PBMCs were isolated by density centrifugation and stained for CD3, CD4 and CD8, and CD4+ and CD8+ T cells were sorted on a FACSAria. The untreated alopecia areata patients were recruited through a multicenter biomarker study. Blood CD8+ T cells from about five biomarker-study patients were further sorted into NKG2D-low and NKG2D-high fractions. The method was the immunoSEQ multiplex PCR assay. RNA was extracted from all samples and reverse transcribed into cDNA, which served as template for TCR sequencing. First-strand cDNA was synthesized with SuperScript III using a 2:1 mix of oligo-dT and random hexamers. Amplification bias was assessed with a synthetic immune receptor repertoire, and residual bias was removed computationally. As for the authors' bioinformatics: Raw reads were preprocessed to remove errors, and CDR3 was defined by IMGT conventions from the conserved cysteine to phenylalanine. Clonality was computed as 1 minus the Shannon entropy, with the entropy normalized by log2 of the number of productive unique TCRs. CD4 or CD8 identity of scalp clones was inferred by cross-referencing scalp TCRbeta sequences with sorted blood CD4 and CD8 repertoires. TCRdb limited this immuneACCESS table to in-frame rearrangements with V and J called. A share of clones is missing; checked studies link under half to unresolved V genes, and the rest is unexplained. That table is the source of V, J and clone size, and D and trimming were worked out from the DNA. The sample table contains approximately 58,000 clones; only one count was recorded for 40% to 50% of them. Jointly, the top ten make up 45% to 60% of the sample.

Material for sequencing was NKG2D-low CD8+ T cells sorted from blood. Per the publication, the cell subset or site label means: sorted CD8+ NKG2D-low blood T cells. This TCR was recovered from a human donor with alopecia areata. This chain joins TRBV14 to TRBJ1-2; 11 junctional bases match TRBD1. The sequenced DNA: TGTGCCAGCAGCCAACTCGGGACAGGGGGAAACTATGGCTACACCTTC. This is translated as CASSQLGTGGNYGYTF. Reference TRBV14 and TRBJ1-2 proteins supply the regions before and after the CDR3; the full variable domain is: EAGVTQFPSHSVIEKGQTVTLRCDPISGHDNLYWYRRVMGKEIKFLLHFVKESKQDESGMPNNRFLAERTGGTYSTLKVQPAELEDSGVYFCASSQLGTGGNYGYTFGSGTRLTVV.